This T cell receptor (beta chain) was retrieved from a study of cytotoxic CD8 clonotypes in ibrutinib-treated CLL. Repertoires were generated with immunoSEQ multiplex PCR, while TCRdb's copy carries only in-frame clones and drops some. Seen here are approximately 350,000 clones, about 64% observed once, and the top ten hold about 5.9%. This CDR3 spans 15 amino acids. Germline V CDR1 and CDR2: SGHTA, FQGTGA. The germline V and J ends were trimmed by 2 bases and 3 bases, with 12 bases remaining between them. This sequence was found in a human donor with chronic lymphocytic leukemia. The chain carries TRBV7-3 and TRBJ2-3; D gene uncertain. The input for sequencing was PBMCs, taken after 36 months of ibrutinib treatment. CDR3 region: CASSLGLGLTDTQYF. The DNA for the CDR3 is TGTGCCAGCAGCTTAGGTCTGGGGTTGACAGATACGCAGTATTTT.